This TCR beta chain was recorded in a study of naive and memory T cell subsets. V gave up 4 bases and J gave up 2 bases; unmatched junction bases: 3. This CDR3 is 14 amino acids long. Germline V lookup: CDR1 SGHTA, CDR2 FQGNSA. Both TRBC1 and TRBC2 were covered by a beta constant-region primer of two equimolar oligonucleotides. Nested alpha and beta constant-region primers with the SP2 primer drove four PCR rounds on ligated cDNA. TCRdb re-called the UMI-ligation and nested PCR reads with MiXCR, one entry per CDR3 protein. The repertoire includes over 110,000 distinct CDR3 sequences, approximately 21% of them detected once, and about 0.57% sits in the top ten. A remark on this clonotype: Its antigen is undetermined.

Overall study findings and caveats: Especially in CD8 cells, naive repertoires contained a few larger clonotypes, possibly CD45RA-re-expressing memory cells.

The receptor was derived from a human donor in good health. Sequencing was done on a sample of naive CD8+ T cells from blood. This rearrangement joins TRBV7-2 to TRBJ2-5; 8 bases agree with TRBD1. CDR3 coding DNA: TGTGCCAGCAGCTCCTACAGGGGGCAAGAGACCCAGTACTTC. Amino acids: CASSSYRGQETQYF.